Following are 15 T cell receptor beta chains from one sample sequenced in a study of shared clonotypes between healthy human individuals. Sequenced by immunoSEQ multiplex PCR; TCRdb stores in-frame clones only, minus some. The repertoire includes roughly 1,100,000 clones, 65% to 80% of them detected once, and approximately 1.5% sits in the top ten. Sequencing was carried out using memory CD4+ T cells sorted from blood. This sample's subset: CD45RA-negative fraction. The receptors come from a man in his late teens or twenties in good health.

V gene TRBV2 combines with J gene TRBJ1-1, with 8 bases matching TRBD1. The germline CDR1 and CDR2 sequences are SNHLY and FYNNEI. This CDR3 region has 13 residues. V was clipped by 5 bases and J by 4 bases; unmatched bases: 3. The CDR3 sequence is CASSPQGATEAFF. As DNA, the CDR3 is TGTGCCAGCAGTCCGCAGGGGGCCACTGAAGCTTTCTTT.

This chain links TRBV7-2 with TRBJ2-7; 7 bases agree with TRBD2. The CDR3 has 12 amino acids. CDR1 and CDR2 from the germline V gene are SGHTA and FQGNSA. V shed 3 bases and J 6 bases; nucleotides not matched to a gene: 2. CDR3 residues: CASSLVAGEQYF. The CDR3 DNA sequence: TGTGCCAGCAGCTTGGTAGCGGGCGAGCAGTACTTC.

The chain links TRBV7-2 to TRBJ1-2; TRBD1 is a possible D gene (6 bases). Germline assignment: CDR1 SGHTA and CDR2 FQGNSA. The V and J ends lost 5 bases and 8 bases respectively, with 12 bases between them. The CDR3 totals 12 residues. The CDR3 protein is CASSQGSVGYTF. DNA for the CDR3: TGTGCCAGCAGCCAGGGGTCAGTCGGCTACACCTTC. Full variable domain (remainder filled in from reference TRBV7-2 and TRBJ1-2): GAGVSQSPSNKVTEKGKDVELRCDPISGHTALYWYRQSLGQGLEFLIYFQGNSAPDKSGLPSDRFSAERTGGSVSTLTIQRTQQEDSAVYLCASSQGSVGYTFGSGTRLTVV.

The CDR3 spells CASSAPTGGPSNEQFF. The DNA for the CDR3 is TGTGCCAGCAGTGCCCCGACAGGGGGCCCATCCAATGAGCAGTTCTTC. J is TRBJ2-1 and V is TRBV6-9; 10 bases are a match to TRBD1. The CDR3 contains 16 residues. The germline V gene encodes CDR1 MNHGY and CDR2 SVAAGI. Trimming took 5 bases from V and 6 from J; bases not matched to a gene: 10.

V usage is TRBV29-1 and J usage is TRBJ2-1; TRBD2 matches at 7 bases. CDR3 length: 15 amino acids. V shed 4 bases and J 5 bases; nucleotides not matched to a gene: 11. Germline CDR1 SQVTM, CDR2 ANQGSEA. The CDR3 sequence: CSVGGGERNNNEQFF. CDR3 in DNA: TGCAGCGTTGGGGGAGGGGAGAGAAATAACAATGAGCAGTTCTTC.

This clone was counted only a few times. V gene TRBV6-1 combines with J gene TRBJ2-7; D gene ambiguous. V lost 7 bases and J lost 6, with 10 bases in between. The germline gives CDR1 MNHNS, CDR2 SASEGT. This CDR3 is built from 11 residues. This CDR3 is CASTAFGEQYF. The CDR3 coding sequence is TGTGCCAGCACTGCTTTTGGCGAGCAGTACTTC.

The V gene is TRBV27, the J gene TRBJ1-1; D remains unclear. CDR1 is MNHEY, CDR2 SMNVEV, per germline (reference sequence). This CDR3 contains 11 residues. V was pared by 7 bases and J by 2 bases, with 5 bases between. The CDR3 spells CASTINTEAFF. The CDR3 DNA reads as TGTGCCAGCACGATAAACACTGAAGCTTTCTTT.

The chain carries TRBV19 and TRBJ2-7, with TRBD1 as a possible D gene (5 bases). The germline V and J ends were trimmed by 7 bases and 3 bases, with 19 bases remaining between them. This CDR3 region has 15 residues. Germline-derived CDR1 and CDR2 are LNHDA and SQIVND (reference sequence). The CDR3 DNA sequence: TGTGCCAGTACCTCGCGCAGCCAAGGACACTACGAGCAGTACTTC. Its translation is CASTSRSQGHYEQYF.

The sample holds many counts of this clone. The chain couples TRBV4-1 to TRBJ2-1, with D perhaps given as TRBD1 or TRBD2 (5 bases each). CDR3 length: 16 amino acids. Germline-derived CDR1 and CDR2 are MGHRA and YSYEKL. Trimming stripped 0 bases from V and 10 bases from J, with 19 bases between. The CDR3 sequence is CASSQDLGLRGGEQFF. The CDR3 nucleotides are TGCGCCAGCAGCCAAGACTTAGGACTTCGTGGGGGAGAGCAGTTCTTC.

The chain combines TRBV5-4 with TRBJ2-6, with no clear D. This CDR3 spans 14 amino acids. Deletions cut 5 bases from V and 0 bases from J, with 6 bases between. Germline V CDR1 and CDR2: SGHNT, YYREEE (reference sequence). The CDR3 bases are TGTGCCAGCAGTCGCGTCTCTGGGGCCAACGTCCTGACTTTC. It encodes CASSRVSGANVLTF. Drawing the rest from reference TRBV5-4 and TRBJ2-6, the complete variable domain is ETGVTQSPTHLIKTRGQQVTLRCSSQSGHNTVSWYQQALGQGPQFIFQYYREEENGRGNFPPRFSGLQFPNYSSELNVNALELDDSALYLCASSRVSGANVLTFGAGSRLTVL.

The V call is TRBV6-5, the J call TRBJ1-5; no reliable D call. The CDR3 extends over 15 amino acids. The germline V gene encodes CDR1 MNHEY and CDR2 SVGAGI. V dropped 2 bases and J dropped 0 bases, with 8 bases sitting between them. The CDR3 loop is CASSYRQYSNQPQHF. In DNA form, the CDR3 reads TGTGCCAGCAGTTACCGTCAGTATAGCAATCAGCCCCAGCATTTT.

V is TRBV6-4 and J is TRBJ1-1; D uncertain. V gave up 3 bases and J gave up 5 bases, with 16 bases separating them. The CDR3 sequence is 15 residues long. Germline CDR1 and CDR2: MRHNA and SNTAGT. This chain's CDR3 is CASSESGGGRTEAFF. The CDR3 DNA sequence: TGTGCCAGCAGTGAGAGCGGCGGTGGAAGGACTGAAGCTTTCTTT.

As concerns this clone: A far larger clone is one nucleotide away, so this likely arose from a read error. The J gene is TRBJ1-2, the V gene TRBV9, with 7 bases matching TRBD1. The CDR3 has 12 residues. Germline lookup yields CDR1 SGDLS and CDR2 YYNGEE. Germline trimming cut 2 bases from V and 7 bases from J; bases unmatched to any gene: 2. This chain's CDR3 is CASSVYRGGYTF. CDR3 DNA: TGTGCCAGCAGCGTCTACAGGGGTGGCTACACCTTC.

The chain uses TRBV10-3 and TRBJ2-1; the D is unclear. CDR1 is ENHRY and CDR2 is SYGVKD in the germline V gene. The ends were cut back, 0 bases at V and 0 bases at J, with 6 bases in the middle. The CDR3 runs to 15 residues. The CDR3: CAISESASSYNEQFF. CDR3 nucleotides: TGTGCCATCAGTGAGTCGGCTAGCTCCTACAATGAGCAGTTCTTC.

Written as DNA, the CDR3 is TGTGCCAGCAGCATCGGGGCGACCCAAGAGACCCAGTACTTC. It codes for CASSIGATQETQYF. This chain links TRBV9 with TRBJ2-5; D possibly uses TRBD1 or TRBD2 (5 bases each). V lost 4 bases and J 1 base, leaving 11 bases between the germline ends. Per germline, CDR1 SGDLS and CDR2 YYNGEE. The CDR3 contains 14 residues. Looking up the rest from reference TRBV9 and TRBJ2-5 gives the full variable domain: DSGVTQTPKHLITATGQRVTLRCSPRSGDLSVYWYQQSLDQGLQFLIQYYNGEERAKGNILERFSAQQFPDLHSELNLSSLELGDSALYFCASSIGATQETQYFGPGTRLLVL.